Sequencing of this T cell receptor beta chain was carried out in a study of T cell responses to AZD1222 COVID-19 vaccine. Method: immunoSEQ multiplex PCR; TCRdb's copy keeps in-frame clones and lacks some. The sample carries about 190,000 clones, 80% to 90% recorded once. V lost 4 bases, J lost 4 bases, and 15 bases lay in between. The germline gives CDR1 LGHNA, CDR2 YSLEER. The CDR3 is 15 amino acids. The TCR comes from an adult in good health. The chain carries TRBV4-3 and TRBJ2-3; D remains unclear. The input for sequencing was peripheral blood, taken on day 0 of MenACWY control vaccination. CDR3 sequence reads: CASSPYFGDPDTQYF. The CDR3 DNA follows: TGCGCCAGCAGCCCGTACTTTGGGGATCCAGATACGCAGTATTTT.